The clone carrying this TCR beta chain was detected many times. In germline, CDR1 is DFQATT, CDR2 SNEGSKA (reference sequence). This CDR3 has 11 residues. Constant-region reverse primers amplified full-length variable regions, followed by semi-nested Nested Universal Primer A PCR. MiXCR was run by TCRdb on the 5' RACE reads, yielding one entry per CDR3 protein. The table has approximately 57,000 distinct CDR3 sequences, less than 25% seen once. The sorted Tregs were CD4+CD25+CD127-/low cells. The sample taken for sequencing was tumor-infiltrating Tregs sorted from the breast tumor. V is TRBV20-1 and J is TRBJ2-1, with a tentative D call TRBD2 (6 bases). The sequence was obtained from a female donor with breast cancer. The CDR3 DNA follows: TGCTCTAGCGCTGACTACAATGAGCAGTTCTTC. Translating it yields CSSADYNEQFF.